This T cell receptor beta chain was profiled in a study of shared clonotypes between healthy human individuals. Study conclusions and caveats: Larger estimated richness was generally recorded for naive subsets relative to memory subsets.

Germline V gene data show CDR1 as MDHEN and CDR2 as SYDVKM. The V gene end was trimmed by 9 bases and the J gene end by 4 bases; junction bases not matched to a gene: 18. This CDR3 contains 17 residues. Every subset's genomic DNA went evenly onto several immunoSEQ plates. Produced via immunoSEQ multiplex PCR; TCRdb's table is partial and in-frame only. Of 2,500,000 or so clones in the sample, around 92% are singletons; the top ten hold approximately 0.4%. As to this clone: Its antigen is not identified.

The specimen sequenced was naive CD4+ T cells from PBMCs. The subset denotes: CD45RA+ positively selected. The source of this sequence is a man aged 18 to 29 in good health. Some clones in this sample may be carry-over from other donors' samples. This chain uses TRBV28 with TRBJ2-5; 9 positions match TRBD1. CDR3 in DNA: TGTGCCAGTTCTACTACATCCTGGGACAGGGCAAGAGAGACCCAGTACTTC. Translation gives CASSTTSWDRARETQYF.